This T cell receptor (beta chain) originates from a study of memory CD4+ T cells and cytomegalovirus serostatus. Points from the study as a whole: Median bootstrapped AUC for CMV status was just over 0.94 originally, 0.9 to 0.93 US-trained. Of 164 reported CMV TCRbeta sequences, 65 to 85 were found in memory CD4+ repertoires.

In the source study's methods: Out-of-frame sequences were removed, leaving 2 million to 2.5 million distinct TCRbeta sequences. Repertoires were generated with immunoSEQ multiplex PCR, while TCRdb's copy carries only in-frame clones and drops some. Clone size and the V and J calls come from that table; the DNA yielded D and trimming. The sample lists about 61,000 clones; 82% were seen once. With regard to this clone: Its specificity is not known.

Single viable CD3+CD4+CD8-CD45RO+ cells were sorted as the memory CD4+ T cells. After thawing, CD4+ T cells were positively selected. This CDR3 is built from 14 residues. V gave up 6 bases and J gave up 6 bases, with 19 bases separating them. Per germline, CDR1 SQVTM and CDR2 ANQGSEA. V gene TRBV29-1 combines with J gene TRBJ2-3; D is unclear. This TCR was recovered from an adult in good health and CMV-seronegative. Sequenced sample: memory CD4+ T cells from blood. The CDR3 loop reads CSVDLGPGLDTQYF. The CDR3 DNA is TGCAGCGTCGACCTCGGCCCCGGTCTGGATACGCAGTATTTT.